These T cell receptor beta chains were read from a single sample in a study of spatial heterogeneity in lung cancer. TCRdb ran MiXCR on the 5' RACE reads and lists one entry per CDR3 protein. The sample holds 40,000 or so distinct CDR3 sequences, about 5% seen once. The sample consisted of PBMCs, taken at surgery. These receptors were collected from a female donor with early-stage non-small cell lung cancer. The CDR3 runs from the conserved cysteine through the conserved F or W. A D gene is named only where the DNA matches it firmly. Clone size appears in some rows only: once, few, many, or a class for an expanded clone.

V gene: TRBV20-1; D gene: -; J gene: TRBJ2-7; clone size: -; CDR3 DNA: TGCAGTGCTAGAGATCGAGTCGGAGGGCAGTACTTC; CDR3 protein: CSARDRVGGQYF
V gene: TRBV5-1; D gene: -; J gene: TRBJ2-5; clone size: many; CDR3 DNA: TGCGCCAGCAGCCCCCGGGGCGCGGGCCAAGAGACCCAGTACTTC; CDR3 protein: CASSPRGAGQETQYF
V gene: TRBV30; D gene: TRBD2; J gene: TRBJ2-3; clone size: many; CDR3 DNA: TGTGCCTGGAGTGTAGGAGGCGGGGGGCCTGCAGATACGCAGTATTTT; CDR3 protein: CAWSVGGGGPADTQYF
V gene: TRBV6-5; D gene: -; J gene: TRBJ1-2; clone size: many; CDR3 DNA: TGTGCCAGCAGTCCTCTAACAAGGGGGTCCACGAGTGGCTACACCTTC; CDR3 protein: CASSPLTRGSTSGYTF
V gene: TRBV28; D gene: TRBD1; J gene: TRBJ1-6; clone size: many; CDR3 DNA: TGTGCCAGCAACCCCCTGGGGGGACAGGGGTATAATTCACCCCTCCACTTT; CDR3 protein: CASNPLGGQGYNSPLHF
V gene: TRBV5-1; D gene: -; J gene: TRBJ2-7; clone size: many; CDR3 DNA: TGCGCCAGCAGCTTGGATCCGGGGTCGATCTACGAGCAGTACTTC; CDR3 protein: CASSLDPGSIYEQYF
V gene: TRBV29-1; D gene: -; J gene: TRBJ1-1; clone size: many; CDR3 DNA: TGCAGCGCCCTGGGCAAGAACACTGAAGCTTTCTTT; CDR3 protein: CSALGKNTEAFF
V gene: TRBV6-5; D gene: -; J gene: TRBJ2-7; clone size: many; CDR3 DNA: TGTGCCAGCAGGCGGACAGTGACCTACGAGCAGTACTTC; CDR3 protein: CASRRTVTYEQYF
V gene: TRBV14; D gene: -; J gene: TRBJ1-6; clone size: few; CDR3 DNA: TGTGCCAGCAGCCAATTTGATTCACCCCTCCACTTT; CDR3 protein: CASSQFDSPLHF
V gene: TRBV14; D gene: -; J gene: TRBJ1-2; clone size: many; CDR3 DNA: TGTGCCAGCAGCCAAGAGACCTGGAGTGGGGTTTCCTATGGCTACACCTTC; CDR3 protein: CASSQETWSGVSYGYTF
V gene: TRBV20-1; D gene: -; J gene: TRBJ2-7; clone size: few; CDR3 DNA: TGCAGTGCTCCAGCCCCGACGACCTACGAGCAGTACTTC; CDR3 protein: CSAPAPTTYEQYF
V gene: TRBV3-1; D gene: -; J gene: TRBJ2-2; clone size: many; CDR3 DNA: TGTGCCAGCAACCAGGGGGGGTCCCACACCGGGGAGCTGTTTTTT; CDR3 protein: CASNQGGSHTGELFF
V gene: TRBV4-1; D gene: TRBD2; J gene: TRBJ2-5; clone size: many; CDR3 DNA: TGCGCCAGCAGCCAAGTAAAGGCCGGGACTAGCGGGGGGGCCGAAGAGACCCAGTACTTC; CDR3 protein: CASSQVKAGTSGGAEETQYF
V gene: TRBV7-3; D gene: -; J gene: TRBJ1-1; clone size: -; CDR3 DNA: TGTGCCAGCAGCTTAAAGGCGGGAAGCACTGAAGCTTTCTTT; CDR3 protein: CASSLKAGSTEAFF
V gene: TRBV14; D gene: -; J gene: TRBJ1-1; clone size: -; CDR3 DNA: TGTGCCAGCAGCCAAGTTAGGGGTGGCACTGAAGCTCTCTTT; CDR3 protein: CASSQVRGGTEALF
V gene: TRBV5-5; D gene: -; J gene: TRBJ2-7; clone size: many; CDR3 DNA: TGTGCCAGCACCCAAGGACCCGTCTCCTACGAGCAGTACTTC; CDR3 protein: CASTQGPVSYEQYF
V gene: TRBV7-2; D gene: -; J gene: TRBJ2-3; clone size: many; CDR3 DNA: TGTGCCAGCAGCTTAGAAGCTGGGGATACGCAGTATTTT; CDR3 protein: CASSLEAGDTQYF
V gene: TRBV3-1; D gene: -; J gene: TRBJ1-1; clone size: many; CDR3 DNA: TGTGCCAGCAGCCAAGATTTGGGCAGGGTCACTGAAGCTTTCTTT; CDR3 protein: CASSQDLGRVTEAFF
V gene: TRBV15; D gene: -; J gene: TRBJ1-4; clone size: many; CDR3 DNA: TGTGCCACCAGCAGAGACGAACGAGAAAAACTGTTTTTT; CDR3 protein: CATSRDEREKLFF
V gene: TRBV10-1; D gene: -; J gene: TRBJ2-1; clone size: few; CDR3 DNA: TGCGCCAGCAGTGAGTCGTTGCGGGGTGAGCAGTTCTTC; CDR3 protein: CASSESLRGEQFF
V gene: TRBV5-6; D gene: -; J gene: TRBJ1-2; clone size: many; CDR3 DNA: TGTGCCAGCAGCTTGGACATAGGCGACGGAAACTATGGCTACACCTTC; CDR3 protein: CASSLDIGDGNYGYTF
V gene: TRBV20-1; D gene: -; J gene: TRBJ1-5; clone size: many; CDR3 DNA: TGCAGTGCTCACACCAGGGTGAGCAATCAGCCCCAGCATTTT; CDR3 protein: CSAHTRVSNQPQHF
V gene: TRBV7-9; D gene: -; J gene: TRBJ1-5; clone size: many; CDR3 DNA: TGTGCCAGCAGCCCCCCAGGGTTCAATCAGCCCCAGCATTTT; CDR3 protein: CASSPPGFNQPQHF
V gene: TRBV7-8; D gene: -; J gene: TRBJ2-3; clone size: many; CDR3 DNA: TGTGCCAGCAGCTTAGCGGCGGCGGATACGCAGTATTTT; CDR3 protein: CASSLAAADTQYF
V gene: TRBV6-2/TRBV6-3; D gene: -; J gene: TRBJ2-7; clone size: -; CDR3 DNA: TGTGCCAGCCAAAGGCAGGTGACCTACGAGCAGTACTTC; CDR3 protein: CASQRQVTYEQYF
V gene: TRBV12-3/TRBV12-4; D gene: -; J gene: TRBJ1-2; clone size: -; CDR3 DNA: TGTGCCATCGGCCCCGAGGGTGGCTACACCTTC; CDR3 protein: CAIGPEGGYTF
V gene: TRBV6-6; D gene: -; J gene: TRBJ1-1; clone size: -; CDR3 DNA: TGTGCCAGCAGTTACCCCGCGGCCACTGAAGCTTTCTTT; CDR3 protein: CASSYPAATEAFF
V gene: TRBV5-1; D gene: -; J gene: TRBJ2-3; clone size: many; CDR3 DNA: TGCGCCAGCAGCTACAGGGAGCCCCTGACAGATACGCAGTATTTT; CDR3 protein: CASSYREPLTDTQYF
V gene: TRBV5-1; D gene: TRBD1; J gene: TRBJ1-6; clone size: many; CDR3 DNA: TGCGCCAGCAGCGCAGCGGGACAGGGAAGGAATTCACCCCTCCACTTT; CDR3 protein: CASSAAGQGRNSPLHF
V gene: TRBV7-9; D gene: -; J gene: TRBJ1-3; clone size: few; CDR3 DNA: TGTGCCAGCAGCCACGACGGGGGCTCTGGAAACACCATATATTTT; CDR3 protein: CASSHDGGSGNTIYF
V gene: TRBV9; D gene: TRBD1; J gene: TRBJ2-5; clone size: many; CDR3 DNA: TGTGCCAGCAGCGCGAGACAGGGGGCGGAGACCCAGTACTTC; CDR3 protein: CASSARQGAETQYF
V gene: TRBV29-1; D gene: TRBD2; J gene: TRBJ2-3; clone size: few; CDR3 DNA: TGCAGCGTTGAGGGCGGGACTAGCGGCGCAGATACGCAGTATTTT; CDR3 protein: CSVEGGTSGADTQYF
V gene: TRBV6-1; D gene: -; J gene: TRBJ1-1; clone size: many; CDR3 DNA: TGTGCCAGCAAGGGGAACACTGAAGCTTTCTTT; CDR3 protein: CASKGNTEAFF
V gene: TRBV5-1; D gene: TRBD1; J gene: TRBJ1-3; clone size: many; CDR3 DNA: TGCGCCAGCAGATCTGGGACAGGGAGAGGAGGTGGAAACACCATATATTTT; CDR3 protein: CASRSGTGRGGGNTIYF
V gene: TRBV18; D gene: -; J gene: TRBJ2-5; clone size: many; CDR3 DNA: TGTGCCAGCTCAGGACAGCAAGAGACCCAGTACTTC; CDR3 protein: CASSGQQETQYF
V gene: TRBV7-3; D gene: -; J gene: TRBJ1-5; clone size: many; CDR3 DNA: TGTGCCAGCAGCTTAATCGAGGGCCAGCCCCAGCATTTT; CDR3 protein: CASSLIEGQPQHF
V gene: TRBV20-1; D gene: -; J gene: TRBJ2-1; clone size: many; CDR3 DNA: TGCAGTGCTAGAGATCCGGGAAGTCCCAATGAGCAGTTCTTC; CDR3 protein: CSARDPGSPNEQFF
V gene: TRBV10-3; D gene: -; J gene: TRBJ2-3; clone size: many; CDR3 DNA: TGTGCCATCAGTGACCACAGAGATACGCAGTATTTT; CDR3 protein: CAISDHRDTQYF
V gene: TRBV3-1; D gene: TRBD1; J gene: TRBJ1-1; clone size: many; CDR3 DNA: TGTGCCAGCAGCCAGACAGGGGAAGCTTTCTTT; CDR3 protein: CASSQTGEAFF
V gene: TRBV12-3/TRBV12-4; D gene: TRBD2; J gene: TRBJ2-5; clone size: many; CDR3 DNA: TGTGCCAGCAGTTCCCCCCGACTAGCGGGGGGCGAGACCCAGTACTTC; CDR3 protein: CASSSPRLAGGETQYF
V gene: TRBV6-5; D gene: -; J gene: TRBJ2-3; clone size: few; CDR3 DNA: TGTGCCAGCTCTCCTCGGGCAGGGGCCAGGGATACGCAGTATTTT; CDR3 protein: CASSPRAGARDTQYF
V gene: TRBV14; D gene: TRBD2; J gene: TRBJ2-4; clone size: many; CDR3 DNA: TGTGCCAGCGGGTCGACTAGCGACATTCAGTACTTC; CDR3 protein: CASGSTSDIQYF
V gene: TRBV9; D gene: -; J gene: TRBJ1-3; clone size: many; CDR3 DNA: TGTGCCAGCAGCACTCAGACGGGGAGCTCTGGAAACACCATATATTTT; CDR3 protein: CASSTQTGSSGNTIYF
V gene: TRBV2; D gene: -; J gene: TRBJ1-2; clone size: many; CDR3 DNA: TGTGCCAGCAGTTATCATGGCTACACCTTC; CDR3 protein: CASSYHGYTF
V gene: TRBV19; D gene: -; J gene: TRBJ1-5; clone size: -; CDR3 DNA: TGTGCCAGTTACGGGGGGGCTCATCAGCCCCAGCATTTT; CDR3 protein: CASYGGAHQPQHF
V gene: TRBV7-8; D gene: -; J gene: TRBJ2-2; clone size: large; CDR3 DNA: TGTGCCAGCAGCTTAGTACAGTCGAACACCGGGGAGCTGTTTTTT; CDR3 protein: CASSLVQSNTGELFF
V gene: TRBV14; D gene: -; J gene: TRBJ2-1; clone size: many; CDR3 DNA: TGTGCCAGCAGCCCCCTGGGGGTACAGGTTAATGAGCAGTTCTTC; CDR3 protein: CASSPLGVQVNEQFF
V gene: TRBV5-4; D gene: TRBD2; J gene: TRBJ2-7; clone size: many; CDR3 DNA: TGTGCCAGCAGCTCAGGACAGGGAACGACTAGCGGGGGGGCAGCCTACGAGCAGTACTTC; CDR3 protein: CASSSGQGTTSGGAAYEQYF
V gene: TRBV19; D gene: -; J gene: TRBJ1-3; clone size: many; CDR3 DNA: TGTGCCAGTTTGGGGATTTGGTCCGGAAACACCATATATTTT; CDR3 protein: CASLGIWSGNTIYF
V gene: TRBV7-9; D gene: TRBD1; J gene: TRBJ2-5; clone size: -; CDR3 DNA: TGTGCCAGCAGCTCGACCCGGGACAGACCCCAAGAGACCCAGTACTTC; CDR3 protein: CASSSTRDRPQETQYF
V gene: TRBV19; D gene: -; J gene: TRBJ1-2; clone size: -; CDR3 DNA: TGTGCCAGTACCCTCGGCTCGGCGGAGATCTTAGTCACCTTC; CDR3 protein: CASTLGSAEILVTF
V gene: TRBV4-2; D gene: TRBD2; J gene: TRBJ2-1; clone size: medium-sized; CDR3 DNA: TGTGCCAGCAGCTCCGTAGCGAGACGGGGGGGCGGAGGGAATGAGCAGTTCTTC; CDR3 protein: CASSSVARRGGGGNEQFF
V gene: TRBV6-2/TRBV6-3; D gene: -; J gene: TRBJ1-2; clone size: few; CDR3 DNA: TGTGCCACCAGTGACGGACCGCCCCGAGAGGGCTACACCTTC; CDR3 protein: CATSDGPPREGYTF
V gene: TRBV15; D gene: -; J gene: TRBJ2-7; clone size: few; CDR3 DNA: TGTGCCACCAGCAAGGGACTCAGGGGATGGTTCGTAGAGCAGTACTTC; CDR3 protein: CATSKGLRGWFVEQYF
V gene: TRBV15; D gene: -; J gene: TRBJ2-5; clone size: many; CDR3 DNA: TGTGCCACCAGCAGGCTCTTTACGACCCAAGAGACCCAGTACTTC; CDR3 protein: CATSRLFTTQETQYF
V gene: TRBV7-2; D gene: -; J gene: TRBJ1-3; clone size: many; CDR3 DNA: TGTGCCAGCAGCTCGGAACGAAACACCATATATTTT; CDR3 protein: CASSSERNTIYF
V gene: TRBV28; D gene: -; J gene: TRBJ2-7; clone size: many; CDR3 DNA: TGTGCCAGCGAGGGGGACATCTCCTACGAGCAGTACTTC; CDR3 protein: CASEGDISYEQYF